A selection of T cell receptor beta chains follows, all from one sample in a study of blood T cell repertoires in COVID-19. TCRdb keeps only in-frame clones here, not all; method: immunoSEQ multiplex PCR. The sample has under 250,000 clones, approximately 83% seen once. Sequencing was performed on peripheral blood. These TCRs come from a woman aged 25-40 years who had recovered from COVID-19. CDR3s include the opening cysteine and the closing phenylalanine or tryptophan. Fields, in order: CDR3 protein, CDR3 DNA, D gene, J gene, V gene, clone size. A D gene is named only where the DNA matches it firmly. Only part of the rows carry a size: once, few, many, or a class if the clone is expanded.

cdr3_aa: CASSVGRAGVLYNEQFF
cdr3_nt: TGTGCCAGCAGCGTAGGTCGAGCGGGAGTCCTATACAATGAGCAGTTCTTC
d_call: TRBD2
j_call: TRBJ2-1
v_call: TRBV9
clone_size: few

cdr3_aa: CASSPSRESPLHF
cdr3_nt: TGTGCCAGCTCACCATCGAGGGAATCACCCCTCCACTTT
d_call: .
j_call: TRBJ1-6
v_call: TRBV18
clone_size: .

cdr3_aa: CSVRPRDYEQYF
cdr3_nt: TGCAGCGTCCGTCCGCGGGACTACGAGCAGTACTTC
d_call: .
j_call: TRBJ2-7
v_call: TRBV29-1
clone_size: few

cdr3_aa: CASSLGASSYNEQFF
cdr3_nt: TGTGCCAGCAGCTTAGGGGCCAGCTCCTACAATGAGCAGTTCTTC
d_call: .
j_call: TRBJ2-1
v_call: TRBV11-3
clone_size: .

cdr3_aa: CSVVGQGGNQPQHF
cdr3_nt: TGCAGCGTTGTGGGACAGGGAGGCAATCAGCCCCAGCATTTT
d_call: TRBD1
j_call: TRBJ1-5
v_call: TRBV29-1
clone_size: .

cdr3_aa: CASTGLAAYNEQFF
cdr3_nt: TGTGCCAGCACGGGGCTAGCGGCATACAATGAGCAGTTCTTC
d_call: TRBD2
j_call: TRBJ2-1
v_call: TRBV2
clone_size: .

cdr3_aa: CASSLLGQANYGYTF
cdr3_nt: TGTGCCAGCAGCTTATTAGGACAGGCTAACTATGGCTACACCTTC
d_call: TRBD1
j_call: TRBJ1-2
v_call: TRBV5-5
clone_size: .

cdr3_aa: CAISEQGRDGYTF
cdr3_nt: TGTGCCATCAGTGAGCAGGGGCGGGATGGCTACACCTTC
d_call: .
j_call: TRBJ1-2
v_call: TRBV10-3
clone_size: .

cdr3_aa: CASSPVRGGTDTQYF
cdr3_nt: TGTGCCAGCAGCCCGGTCAGGGGCGGGACAGATACGCAGTATTTT
d_call: .
j_call: TRBJ2-3
v_call: TRBV6-4
clone_size: .

cdr3_aa: CASSSSGTKNIQYF
cdr3_nt: TGTGCCAGCAGCTCGTCCGGGACCAAAAACATTCAGTACTTC
d_call: .
j_call: TRBJ2-4
v_call: TRBV5-4
clone_size: .

cdr3_aa: CASSASSGSSDTQYF
cdr3_nt: TGTGCCAGCAGTGCGTCTAGCGGGAGCTCAGATACGCAGTATTTT
d_call: TRBD2
j_call: TRBJ2-3
v_call: TRBV6-4
clone_size: .

cdr3_aa: CASKDSSYEQYF
cdr3_nt: TGTGCCAGCAAGGACAGCTCCTACGAGCAGTACTTC
d_call: .
j_call: TRBJ2-7
v_call: TRBV6-5
clone_size: .

cdr3_aa: CASRSSYEQYF
cdr3_nt: TGTGCCAGCCGGAGCTCCTACGAGCAGTACTTC
d_call: .
j_call: TRBJ2-7
v_call: TRBV27
clone_size: .

cdr3_aa: CASSLSGGDQPQHF
cdr3_nt: TGCGCCAGCAGCTTATCCGGGGGGGATCAGCCCCAGCATTTT
d_call: .
j_call: TRBJ1-5
v_call: TRBV5-1
clone_size: few

cdr3_aa: CASSFGGANEQFF
cdr3_nt: TGCGCCAGCAGCTTTGGGGGGGCGAATGAGCAGTTCTTC
d_call: .
j_call: TRBJ2-1
v_call: TRBV5-1
clone_size: .

cdr3_aa: CASSQTRRDQPQHF
cdr3_nt: TGTGCCAGCAGCCAAACTAGGAGGGATCAGCCCCAGCATTTT
d_call: .
j_call: TRBJ1-5
v_call: TRBV3-1/TRBV3-2
clone_size: .

cdr3_aa: CASQGFEKTQYF
cdr3_nt: TGTGCCAGTCAGGGGTTCGAAAAGACCCAGTACTTC
d_call: .
j_call: TRBJ2-5
v_call: TRBV27
clone_size: once

cdr3_aa: CATSDLSGGTDTQYF
cdr3_nt: TGTGCCACCAGTGATTTGTCAGGGGGCACAGATACGCAGTATTTT
d_call: .
j_call: TRBJ2-3
v_call: TRBV24-1
clone_size: .

cdr3_aa: CASRNEPTGGHTEAFF
cdr3_nt: TGTGCCAGTAGAAACGAGCCCACAGGGGGCCATACTGAAGCTTTCTTT
d_call: TRBD1
j_call: TRBJ1-1
v_call: TRBV19
clone_size: .

cdr3_aa: CASSPTTGGWTEAFF
cdr3_nt: TGTGCCAGCAGTCCTACGACAGGGGGCTGGACTGAAGCTTTCTTT
d_call: TRBD1
j_call: TRBJ1-1
v_call: TRBV6-5
clone_size: once

cdr3_aa: CASSRVGQEETQYF
cdr3_nt: TGCGCCAGCAGCCGAGTGGGACAGGAGGAGACCCAGTACTTC
d_call: TRBD1
j_call: TRBJ2-5
v_call: TRBV5-1
clone_size: .

cdr3_aa: CASRPVLLAYGYTF
cdr3_nt: TGTGCCAGCAGGCCCGTGCTTTTGGCCTATGGCTACACCTTC
d_call: .
j_call: TRBJ1-2
v_call: TRBV28
clone_size: .

cdr3_aa: CATATSGRGYNEQFF
cdr3_nt: TGTGCCACCGCGACTAGCGGGAGGGGATACAATGAGCAGTTCTTC
d_call: TRBD2
j_call: TRBJ2-1
v_call: TRBV24-1
clone_size: .

cdr3_aa: CASSYDRPNTEAFF
cdr3_nt: TGTGCCAGCAGTTACGACAGGCCAAACACTGAAGCTTTCTTT
d_call: .
j_call: TRBJ1-1
v_call: TRBV6-2/TRBV6-3
clone_size: .

cdr3_aa: CAATTGVNYGYTF
cdr3_nt: TGTGCCGCCACGACAGGGGTTAACTATGGCTACACCTTC
d_call: TRBD1
j_call: TRBJ1-2
v_call: TRBV19
clone_size: .

cdr3_aa: CASSLAGATGELFF
cdr3_nt: TGTGCCAGCAGTTTAGCGGGCGCCACCGGGGAGCTGTTTTTT
d_call: .
j_call: TRBJ2-2
v_call: TRBV27
clone_size: .

cdr3_aa: CASSDKNTGELFF
cdr3_nt: TGTGCCAGCAGTGACAAGAACACCGGGGAGCTGTTTTTT
d_call: .
j_call: TRBJ2-2
v_call: TRBV28
clone_size: .

cdr3_aa: CASGDSSSGNTIYF
cdr3_nt: TGTGCCAGCGGGGACAGTAGCTCTGGAAACACCATATATTTT
d_call: TRBD1
j_call: TRBJ1-3
v_call: TRBV25-1
clone_size: .

cdr3_aa: CATRDRSYEQYF
cdr3_nt: TGTGCCACCAGGGACAGATCCTACGAGCAGTACTTC
d_call: TRBD1
j_call: TRBJ2-7
v_call: TRBV10-3
clone_size: few

cdr3_aa: CASSRGVDAYEQYF
cdr3_nt: TGCGCCAGCAGCCGGGGAGTAGATGCCTACGAGCAGTACTTC
d_call: .
j_call: TRBJ2-7
v_call: TRBV5-1
clone_size: .

cdr3_aa: CASSLRGFNTGELFF
cdr3_nt: TGCGCCAGCAGCCTCCGGGGGTTCAACACCGGGGAGCTGTTTTTT
d_call: .
j_call: TRBJ2-2
v_call: TRBV5-1
clone_size: .